These T cell receptor beta chains were read from a single sample in a study of T cells after yellow fever vaccination. TCRdb itself ran the 5' RACE reads through MiXCR, one entry per CDR3 protein. This table has about 550,000 distinct CDR3 sequences, about 19% appearing once. The sample in question was PBMCs, obtained 15 days after the yellow fever booster vaccination. All receptors come from a young man who received the YFV17D yellow fever vaccine. The CDR3 runs from the conserved cysteine through the conserved F or W. A D gene is named only where the DNA matches it firmly. Clone size appears in some rows only: once, few, many, or a class for an expanded clone.

v_gene	j_gene	d_gene	abundance	CDR3nt	CDR3aa
TRBV6-5	TRBJ2-7	.	few	TGTGCCAGCAGTTTTGGACCACCTCCCATCGGCTTGGACGAGCAGTACTTC	CASSFGPPPIGLDEQYF
TRBV7-8	TRBJ2-7	.	few	TGTGCCAGCAGCCAAGGGCGGGAAACCTACGAGCAGTACTTC	CASSQGRETYEQYF
TRBV20-1	TRBJ2-3	TRBD2	.	TGCAGTGCTATCAGCCTAGCGGGAGTTTCAGATACGCAGTATTTT	CSAISLAGVSDTQYF
TRBV24-1	TRBJ2-1	.	few	TGTGCCACCAAAGGGGAGTACAATGAGCAGTTCTTC	CATKGEYNEQFF
TRBV3-1	TRBJ2-3	.	many	TGTGCCAGCAGCCAGAGAACAGATACGCAGTATTTT	CASSQRTDTQYF
TRBV7-3	TRBJ2-1	.	.	TGTGCCAGCAGCCCAAGGGGTAGTTTCCATGAGCAGTTCTTC	CASSPRGSFHEQFF
TRBV20-1	TRBJ1-1	.	.	TGCAGTGCTAGCAGGGTTGAAGCTTTCTTT	CSASRVEAFF
TRBV7-2	TRBJ2-1	TRBD2	.	TGTGCCAGCAGCTTAGTGCCTCGGCGGGAGGGCTACAATGAGCAGTTCTTC	CASSLVPRREGYNEQFF
TRBV7-2	TRBJ1-2	.	.	TGTGCCAGCAGCTTAGCGGCAGCAGGGTCGGGCTATGGCTACACCTTC	CASSLAAAGSGYGYTF
TRBV21-1	TRBJ2-7	.	few	TGTGCCGCCGGCCGGACTAGCTGGAAATTGTACGAGCAGTACTTC	CAAGRTSWKLYEQYF
TRBV28	TRBJ2-5	.	few	TGTGCCAGCAGTTTTGGAACCAACACTGTGGCGACCCAGTACTTC	CASSFGTNTVATQYF
TRBV2	TRBJ2-2	TRBD2	.	TGTGCCAGCAGTCAGACTAGCGGGAGAGCCGGGGAGCTGTTTTTT	CASSQTSGRAGELFF
TRBV20-1	TRBJ2-7	.	few	TGCAGTGCTACAGAGCTGGGGGTAGGGTACGAGCAGTACTTC	CSATELGVGYEQYF
TRBV5-5	TRBJ2-7	TRBD2	few	TGTGCCAGCAGCTCTAGCGGGGCTTCCCGCACTTACGAGCAGTACTTC	CASSSSGASRTYEQYF
TRBV10-3	TRBJ2-4	.	.	TGTGCCATCAGTCCGGGAGCCAAAAACATTCAGTACTTC	CAISPGAKNIQYF
TRBV20-1	TRBJ2-1	TRBD2	.	TGCAGTGCGAGTCCGGGACTAGCGGGAGTGAGGAATGAGCAGTTCTTC	CSASPGLAGVRNEQFF
TRBV20-1	TRBJ2-1	.	.	TGCAGTGGGGGGGCGGACGCCCAGTACAATGAGCAGTTCTTC	CSGGADAQYNEQFF
TRBV6-1	TRBJ1-6	.	few	TGTGCCAGCAGTCCGGACCAGAAGGATTCACCCCTCCACTTT	CASSPDQKDSPLHF
TRBV25-1	TRBJ2-1	TRBD2	few	TGTGCCAGCAGGGGTAGCGGGAAGACCAATGAGCAGTTCTTC	CASRGSGKTNEQFF
TRBV7-9	TRBJ2-7	.	few	TGTGCCAGCAGCTTAAACGGCGCCTACGAGCAGTACTTC	CASSLNGAYEQYF
TRBV5-4	TRBJ2-7	.	few	TGTGCCAGCAGCTCCTTCTCGTCCAATCCCTACGAGCAGTACTTC	CASSSFSSNPYEQYF
TRBV9	TRBJ1-1	.	few	TGTGCCAGTACACCAGCGAGGGTAAACACTGAAGCTTTCTTT	CASTPARVNTEAFF
TRBV24-1	TRBJ2-1	.	.	TGTGCCACCAGTGATTTGTCCCCCGTGAGGGGGAGCTCCTACAATGAGCAGTTCTTC	CATSDLSPVRGSSYNEQFF
TRBV5-5	TRBJ2-2	.	.	TGTGCCAGCAGCTTTCAGGACATTTACACCGGGGAGCTGTTTTTT	CASSFQDIYTGELFF
TRBV10-2	TRBJ1-3	.	.	TGCGCCAGCAGTGAGTGGCAGGGGATGGGAAACACCATATATTTT	CASSEWQGMGNTIYF
TRBV11-1	TRBJ2-2	TRBD2	.	TGTGCCGTCCAATCTGCTGGGCTAGCGGGGTTGAACACCGGGGAGCTGTTTTTT	CAVQSAGLAGLNTGELFF
TRBV3-1	TRBJ2-2	TRBD2	.	TGTGCCAGCTCGTATGGACTAGCGGAAATCGCGAACACCGGGGAGCTGTTTTTT	CASSYGLAEIANTGELFF
TRBV21-1	TRBJ2-1	.	.	TGTGCCAGCAGCAAAGGGCTACCCTACAATGAGCAGTTCTTC	CASSKGLPYNEQFF
TRBV29-1	TRBJ2-5	TRBD1	many	TGCAGCGTTGGAGGGGGCGCGCCAGAGACCCAGTACTTC	CSVGGGAPETQYF
TRBV20-1	TRBJ2-3	TRBD1	few	TGCAGTGCTAAAATTGACAGGGTCTATCGCACAGATACGCAGTATTTT	CSAKIDRVYRTDTQYF
TRBV6-2/TRBV6-3	TRBJ2-1	TRBD2	.	TGTGCCAGCAGCCCGGGACTAGCCGCTTCGGATGAGCAGTTCTTC	CASSPGLAASDEQFF
TRBV20-1	TRBJ2-2	.	.	TGCAGTGCTAGAGAACATCCGACGAACACCGGGGAGCTGTTTTTT	CSAREHPTNTGELFF
TRBV20-1	TRBJ2-3	.	.	TGCAGTGCTAGAGATCCCCAGAGTGGCACAGATACGCAGTATTTT	CSARDPQSGTDTQYF
TRBV7-9	TRBJ2-7	.	few	TGTGCCAGCAACCAAGTTGGAAGCGAGCAGTACTTC	CASNQVGSEQYF
TRBV7-9	TRBJ2-7	TRBD1	.	TGTGCCAGCAGCTTCCCCGGGACAGGGGGCGTCTACGAGCAGTACTTC	CASSFPGTGGVYEQYF
TRBV5-6	TRBJ2-3	.	.	TGTGCCAGCAGCTTGGCCGGGACACCAGACACAGATACGCAGTATTTT	CASSLAGTPDTDTQYF
TRBV5-4	TRBJ2-1	.	.	TGTGCCAGCAGCTTGGCACTAGAGGATGAGCAGTTCTTC	CASSLALEDEQFF
TRBV29-1	TRBJ2-5	.	few	TGCAGCGGAAAGCTCTATCAAGAGACCCAGTACTTC	CSGKLYQETQYF
TRBV29-1	TRBJ2-7	.	.	TGCAGCGGGGGCCGCTTCTACGAGCAGTACTTC	CSGGRFYEQYF
TRBV6-1	TRBJ2-7	TRBD1	many	TGTGCCAGCAGAAAGACAGGGGGTTACTACGAGCAGTACTTC	CASRKTGGYYEQYF
TRBV10-3	TRBJ2-1	TRBD2	.	TGTGCCATCAGCGGTAGCGGGAGCTCCAACAATGAGCAGTTCTTC	CAISGSGSSNNEQFF
TRBV20-1	TRBJ2-3	.	.	TGCAGTGCCCGACACGTGGGCACAGATACGCAGTATTTT	CSARHVGTDTQYF
TRBV20-1	TRBJ2-7	.	few	TGCAGTGCTAGAGATCCAACTAGGTGGTACGAGCAGTACTTC	CSARDPTRWYEQYF
TRBV10-3	TRBJ2-3	TRBD2	.	TGTGCCATCAGTGTAGCGGGAAGCACAGATACGCAGTATTTT	CAISVAGSTDTQYF
TRBV5-4	TRBJ1-1	.	.	TGTGCCAGCAGCTTTAGCCAGGGCACGGCTGAAGCTTTCTTT	CASSFSQGTAEAFF
TRBV27	TRBJ2-3	.	.	TGTGCCAGCGGGAACAGGGATAGCACAGATACGCAGTATTTT	CASGNRDSTDTQYF
TRBV4-3	TRBJ2-2	.	few	TGCGCCAGCAGCCAAGGGGGAAGGTTGAACACCGGGGAGCTGTTTTTT	CASSQGGRLNTGELFF
TRBV5-1	TRBJ2-3	.	once	TGCGCCAGCAGCTGGCGGGACCCCCGGGGAGATACGCAGTATTTT	CASSWRDPRGDTQYF